This T cell receptor beta chain was captured by sequencing in a study of T cell changes during pregnancy in multiple sclerosis. Assay used: immunoSEQ multiplex PCR; TCRdb lists only in-frame clones, some missing. The repertoire holds some 61,000 clones, less than 95% seen once, with approximately 0.84% in the top ten. In this sample, this clone turned up once. V dropped 8 bases and J dropped 1; count of bases not matched to a gene: 4. Germline assignment: CDR1 MNHNS and CDR2 SASEGT. The CDR3 is 14 residues long. Sequenced here: peripheral blood, sampled in the second trimester of pregnancy. The TCR comes from a female donor with multiple sclerosis, enrolled in a pregnancy study. The rearrangement links TRBV6-1 to TRBJ2-3; 9 bases map to TRBD1. The DNA of the CDR3 is TGTGCCAGCGCCCGGGACAGGGGCACAGATACGCAGTATTTT. Amino acid sequence: CASARDRGTDTQYF.